This T cell receptor (beta chain) emerged from a study of blood T cell repertoires in COVID-19. Study-level background: Samples representing acute and convalescent COVID-19 were sourced from the United States, Italy and Spain.

CDR1 and CDR2 from the germline V gene are SQVTM and ANQGSEA. Losses at the gene ends were 0 bases for V and 4 bases for J; bases not matched to a gene: 8. The CDR3 extends over 15 amino acids. Individuals drawn from about two dozen US areas were roughly 18 to 95 years old. The study assigned cohorts using participant-reported clinical history. Recovery meant two consecutive negative NP/OP PCR tests, professional clearance, or resolved symptoms. Profiled with immunoSEQ multiplex PCR; TCRdb holds only in-frame clones, not every one. The data show some 370,000 clones, roughly 80% seen once. The sequencing sample was made of PBMCs or T cells enriched from blood (not recorded which). The clonotype was recovered from a woman between 45 and 60 years old who had recovered from COVID-19. This chain links TRBV29-1 with TRBJ2-7, with 8 bases that match TRBD1. The CDR3 DNA sequence: TGCAGCGTTGAAGATCCAGGCCAGGGGGCTTACGAGCAGTACTTC. Translated, it gives CSVEDPGQGAYEQYF.